This T cell receptor (beta chain) was recorded in a study of low-dose radiotherapy and immunotherapy resistance in tumors. The sample holds many counts of this clonotype. Time point in this sample: before trial treatment. CDR1 and CDR2 from the germline V gene are LGHDT and YNNKEL (reference sequence). The CDR3 has 13 residues. Trimming took 10 bases from V and 3 from J, leaving 16 bases between them. Primers targeting TRAV and TRBV primed first-strand cDNA, covering alpha and beta chains. TCR amplification used around 20 PCR cycles, a constant-region primer and a V-primer adapter. TCRdb reprocessed the reads with MiXCR, giving one entry per CDR3 protein. The table lists 65,000 to 90,000 distinct CDR3 sequences, approximately 19% of them singletons, with under 7.5% in the top ten.

Sample: PBMCs, taken before treatment. V is TRBV3-1 and J is TRBJ2-7, with D maybe TRBD2 (6 bases). The TCR was taken from a male donor with prostate cancer. The CDR3 DNA follows: TGTGCCACCTCAGCTTTTAGCGGCTACGAGCAGTACTTC. It codes for CATSAFSGYEQYF.